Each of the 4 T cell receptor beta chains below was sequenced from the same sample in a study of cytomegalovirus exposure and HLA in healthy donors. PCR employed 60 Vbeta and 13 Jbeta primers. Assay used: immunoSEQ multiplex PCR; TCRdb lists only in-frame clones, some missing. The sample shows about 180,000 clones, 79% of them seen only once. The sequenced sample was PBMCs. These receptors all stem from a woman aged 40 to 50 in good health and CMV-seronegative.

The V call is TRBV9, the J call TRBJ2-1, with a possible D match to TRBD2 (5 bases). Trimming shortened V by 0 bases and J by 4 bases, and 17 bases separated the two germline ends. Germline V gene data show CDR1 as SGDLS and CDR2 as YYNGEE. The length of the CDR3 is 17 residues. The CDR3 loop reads CASSVVPTGSGYNEQFF. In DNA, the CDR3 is TGTGCCAGCAGCGTAGTCCCGACGGGATCGGGGTACAATGAGCAGTTCTTC.

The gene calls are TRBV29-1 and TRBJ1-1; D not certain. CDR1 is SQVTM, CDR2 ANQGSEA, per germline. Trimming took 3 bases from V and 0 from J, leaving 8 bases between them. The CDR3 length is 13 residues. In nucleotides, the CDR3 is TGCAGCGTTGAGCGGCGGCTGAACACTGAAGCTTTCTTT. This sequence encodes CSVERRLNTEAFF.

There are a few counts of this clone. CDR3 DNA sequence: TGTGCCAGCCGTAGCGGGGGGAGCAATCAGCCCCAGCATTTT. Translation: CASRSGGSNQPQHF. V usage is TRBV6-5 and J usage is TRBJ1-5; a weak D match, TRBD1 (5 bases). Trimming stripped 8 bases from V and 1 base from J, with 12 bases between. CDR1 and CDR2 (germline): MNHEY, SVGAGI. The CDR3 loop spans 14 amino acids.

The CDR3, as DNA: TGTGCCAGCAGTTCTCGACTAGCGGGAGCATCCGGGGAGCTGTTTTTT. Translating it yields CASSSRLAGASGELFF. This chain connects TRBV6-5 to TRBJ2-2; 12 nucleotides match TRBD2. CDR3 length: 16 residues. V lost 4 bases to trimming and J lost 6 bases; unmatched junction nucleotides: 6. CDR1 is MNHEY and CDR2 is SVGAGI in the germline V gene.